This T cell receptor (beta chain) was identified during a study of neurological immune-mediated disorders. The CDR3 has 14 residues. The V gene's germline CDR1 is LNHNV and CDR2 YYDKDF (reference sequence). V was shortened by 3 bases and J by 5 bases, with 11 bases between the two germline ends. TCRdb reprocessed the 5' RACE reads via MiXCR and lists one record per CDR3 protein. The table lists 66,000 or so distinct CDR3 sequences, nearly 3.5% of them singletons, with about 4% in the top ten. The receptor comes from a man aged 40-49 years with multiple sclerosis. Sequencing used PBMCs. The V gene is TRBV15, the J gene TRBJ1-5, with D unresolved. The CDR3 reads CATSRGSYDQPQHF. DNA for the CDR3: TGTGCCACCAGCAGGGGATCCTACGATCAGCCCCAGCATTTT.